One T cell receptor (beta chain) is described in this entry. Its antigen is not known. This PCR relied on a set of 60 Vbeta primers and 13 Jbeta primers. The protocol was immunoSEQ multiplex PCR, while the TCRdb copy is restricted to in-frame clones and leaves out a portion. Among more than 50,000 clones listed, 65% to 80% were seen once. This specimen belongs to a study of cytomegalovirus exposure and HLA in healthy donors. Points from the study as a whole: The number of N-insertions in an Asian-associated ancestry cluster was reportedly below the 666-donor mean in a later analysis. TCR beta V segments were, for the most part, productive about 87% or about 30% of the time in an earlier analysis.

At collection, donors were nominally healthy, but unrecorded immune exposures were probable. This CDR3 region has 14 residues. Germline V gene sequence: CDR1 MDHEN, CDR2 SYDVKM. V shed 3 bases, J shed 11 bases, and the junction held 10 bases outside the gene matches. The chain recombines TRBV28 with TRBJ2-4, with TRBD1 identical over 7 bases. This clonotype was obtained from a man between 35 and 55 years old in good health and CMV-seropositive. The source material was PBMCs. CDR3 nucleotide sequence: TGTGCCAGCAGTTTTAGGGACAGAGGCATATTTCAGTACTTC. It translates to CASSFRDRGIFQYF.